The T cell receptor (beta chain) described here comes from a study of blood T cell repertoires in COVID-19. Across the whole study: Collection of acute and convalescent COVID-19 samples took place in the United States, Italy and Spain. T cells, B-cell-depleted T cells, or PBMCs supplied cDNA or gDNA.

The protocol was immunoSEQ multiplex PCR, while the TCRdb copy is restricted to in-frame clones and leaves out a portion. The profile shows over 200,000 clones, about 83% of them singletons. The clonotype comes from a woman aged 45-65 years with active or convalescent COVID-19. Material: peripheral blood.

CDR3 in DNA: TGCAGCGTTGAAGACGGGACTAGCTCCTACGAGCAGTACTTC. Translating it yields CSVEDGTSSYEQYF. The gene calls are TRBV29-1 and TRBJ2-7; 8 nucleotides align to TRBD2. Germline CDR1 reads SQVTM; CDR2 reads ANQGSEA. Trimming cost V 0 bases and J 0 bases; bases outside gene matches: 1. CDR3 length: 14 residues.